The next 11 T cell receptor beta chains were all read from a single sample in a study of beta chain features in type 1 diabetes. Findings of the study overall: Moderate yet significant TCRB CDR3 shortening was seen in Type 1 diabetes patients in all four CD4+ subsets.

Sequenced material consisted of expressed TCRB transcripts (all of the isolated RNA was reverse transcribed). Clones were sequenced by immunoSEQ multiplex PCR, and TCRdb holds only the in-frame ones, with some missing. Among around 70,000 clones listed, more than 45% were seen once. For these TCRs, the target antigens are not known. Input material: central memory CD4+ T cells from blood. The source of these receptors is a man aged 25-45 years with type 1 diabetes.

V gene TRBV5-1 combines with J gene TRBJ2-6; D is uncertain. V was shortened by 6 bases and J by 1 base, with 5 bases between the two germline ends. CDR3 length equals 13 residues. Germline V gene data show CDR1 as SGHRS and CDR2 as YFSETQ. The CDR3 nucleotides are TGCGCCAGCACCCAATCTGGGGCCAACGTCCTGACTTTC. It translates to CASTQSGANVLTF.

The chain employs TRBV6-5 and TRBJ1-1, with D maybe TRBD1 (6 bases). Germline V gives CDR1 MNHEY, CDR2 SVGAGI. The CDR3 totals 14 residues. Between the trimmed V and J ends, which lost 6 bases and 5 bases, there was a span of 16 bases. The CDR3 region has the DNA TGTGCCAGCAGCCCAAGACAGGTTTGGACTGAAGCTTTCTTT. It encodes CASSPRQVWTEAFF.

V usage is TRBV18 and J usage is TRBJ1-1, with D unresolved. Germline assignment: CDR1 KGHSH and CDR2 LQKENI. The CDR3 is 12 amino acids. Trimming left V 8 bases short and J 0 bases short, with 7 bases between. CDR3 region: CASRRMNTEAFF. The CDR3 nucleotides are TGTGCCAGCCGCAGAATGAACACTGAAGCTTTCTTT. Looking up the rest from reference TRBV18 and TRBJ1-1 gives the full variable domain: NAGVMQNPRHLVRRRGQEARLRCSPMKGHSHVYWYRQLPEEGLKFMVYLQKENIIDESGMPKERFSAEFPKEGPSILRIQQVVRGDSAAYFCASRRMNTEAFFGQGTRLTVV.

The CDR3 protein is CASSPDRAGNEQFF. The CDR3 DNA follows: TGTGCCAGCTCACCGGACAGGGCGGGCAATGAGCAGTTCTTC. The chain uses TRBV18 and TRBJ2-1, with TRBD1 matching 8 bases. The germline V gene encodes CDR1 KGHSH and CDR2 LQKENI. V lost 3 bases to trimming and J lost 6 bases; unmatched junction nucleotides: 4. This CDR3 is 14 amino acids long.

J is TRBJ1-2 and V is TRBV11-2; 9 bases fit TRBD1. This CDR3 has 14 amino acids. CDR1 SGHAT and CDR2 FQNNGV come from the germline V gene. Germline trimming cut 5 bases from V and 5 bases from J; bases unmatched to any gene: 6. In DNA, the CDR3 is TGTGCCAGCAGCCCAGTACAGGGGGCTTATGGCTACACCTTC. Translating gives CASSPVQGAYGYTF.

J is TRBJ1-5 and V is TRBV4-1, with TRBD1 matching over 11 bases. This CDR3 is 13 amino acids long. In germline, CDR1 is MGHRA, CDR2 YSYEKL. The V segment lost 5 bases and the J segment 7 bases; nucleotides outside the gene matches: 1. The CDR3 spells CASSGDRGQPQHF. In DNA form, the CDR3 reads TGCGCCAGCAGCGGGGACAGGGGGCAGCCCCAGCATTTT.

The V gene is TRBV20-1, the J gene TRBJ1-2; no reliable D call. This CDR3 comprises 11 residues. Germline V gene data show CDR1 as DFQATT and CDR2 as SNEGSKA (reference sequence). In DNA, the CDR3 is TGCCTCCCCCGGGGTTACTATGGCTACACCTTC. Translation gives CLPRGYYGYTF.

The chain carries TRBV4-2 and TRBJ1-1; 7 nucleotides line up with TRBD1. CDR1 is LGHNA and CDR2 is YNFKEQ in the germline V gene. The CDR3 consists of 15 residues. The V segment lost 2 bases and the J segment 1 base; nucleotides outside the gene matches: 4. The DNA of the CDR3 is TGTGCCAGCAGCCAACCGACAGGGCAGAACACTGAAGCTTTCTTT. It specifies CASSQPTGQNTEAFF.

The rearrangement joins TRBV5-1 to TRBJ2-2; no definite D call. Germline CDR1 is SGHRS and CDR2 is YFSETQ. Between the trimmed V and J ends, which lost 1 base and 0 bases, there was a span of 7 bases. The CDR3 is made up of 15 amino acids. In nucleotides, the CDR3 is TGCGCCAGCAGCTTGTCGCAGACGAACACCGGGGAGCTGTTTTTT. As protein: CASSLSQTNTGELFF.

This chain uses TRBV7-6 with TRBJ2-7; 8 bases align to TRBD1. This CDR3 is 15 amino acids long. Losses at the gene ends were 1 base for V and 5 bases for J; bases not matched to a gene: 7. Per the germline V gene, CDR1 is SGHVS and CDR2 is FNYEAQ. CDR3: CASSLEQGEKDEQYF. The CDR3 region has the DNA TGTGCCAGCAGCTTAGAACAGGGGGAGAAGGACGAGCAGTACTTC.

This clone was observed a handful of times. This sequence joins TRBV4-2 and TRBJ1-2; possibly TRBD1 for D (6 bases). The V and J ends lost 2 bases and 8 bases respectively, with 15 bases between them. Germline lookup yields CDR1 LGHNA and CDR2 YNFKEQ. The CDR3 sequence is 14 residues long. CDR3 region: CASSQSDSPQGYTF. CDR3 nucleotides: TGTGCCAGCAGCCAATCGGACAGCCCGCAGGGCTACACCTTC.